Shown below are 5 T cell receptor beta chains from a single sample sequenced in a study of CD8 T cells in ankylosing spondylitis. TCRdb redid the calling of the 5' RACE reads with MiXCR, one entry per CDR3 protein. This table has 150,000 to 200,000 distinct CDR3 sequences, roughly 30% appearing once. The specimen was synovial fluid, either unsorted or a sorted T cell fraction (not recorded which). Receptor source: a male donor with ankylosing spondylitis.

The V gene is TRBV20-1, the J gene TRBJ2-3; 7 nucleotides align to TRBD2. The V segment lost 3 bases and the J segment 3 bases; nucleotides outside the gene matches: 12. The CDR3 runs 16 residues. Germline CDR1 is DFQATT and CDR2 is SNEGSKA (reference sequence). As DNA, the CDR3 is TGCAGTGCTAGTAGCGCGGGAGAGGCACGGACAGATACGCAGTATTTT. It encodes CSASSAGEARTDTQYF.

This clonotype has only a few counts. This chain links TRBV5-1 with TRBJ2-1; TRBD2 matches at 10 bases. V was pared by 3 bases and J by 2 bases, with 20 bases of the junction left unmatched. There are 21 residues in the CDR3. The germline CDR1 and CDR2 sequences are SGHRS and YFSETQ. CDR3 coding DNA: TGCGCCAGCAGCTCCCCCGGGGGGTCTAGCGGGAGAATAGGGGCCTACAATGAGCAGTTCTTC. It translates to CASSSPGGSSGRIGAYNEQFF.

This clonotype was counted between two and nine times. CDR3 protein: CASSPGQGVGYGYTF. CDR3 nucleotide sequence: TGTGCCAGCAGCCCCGGGCAGGGGGTAGGCTATGGCTACACCTTC. V and J are TRBV7-6 and TRBJ1-2, with 7 bases identical to TRBD1. V shed 5 bases and J 4 bases; nucleotides not matched to a gene: 10. Germline V lookup: CDR1 SGHVS, CDR2 FNYEAQ. This CDR3 has 15 amino acids.

J is TRBJ2-3 and V is TRBV3-1, with 9 bases lining up with TRBD2. Germline V gene lookup returns CDR1 LGHDT and CDR2 YNNKEL (reference sequence). The J segment lost 7 bases and the V segment lost 3 bases, leaving 5 bases of the junction unmatched. This CDR3 has 14 amino acids. In DNA form, the CDR3 reads TGTGCCAGCAGCCAGTTAGCGGGGGTTAATACGCAGTATTTT. It codes for CASSQLAGVNTQYF.

This clonotype was seen many times. V usage is TRBV28 and J usage is TRBJ2-4; 7 nucleotides agree with TRBD1. J lost 2 bases, V lost 4 bases, and 14 bases had no gene match. CDR1 and CDR2 from the germline V gene are MDHEN and SYDVKM. This CDR3 comprises 18 residues. The CDR3 nucleotides read TGTGCCAGCAGTTCCTCAAGGGGGCGGATAGTGTCCAAAAACATTCAGTACTTC. It specifies CASSSSRGRIVSKNIQYF.